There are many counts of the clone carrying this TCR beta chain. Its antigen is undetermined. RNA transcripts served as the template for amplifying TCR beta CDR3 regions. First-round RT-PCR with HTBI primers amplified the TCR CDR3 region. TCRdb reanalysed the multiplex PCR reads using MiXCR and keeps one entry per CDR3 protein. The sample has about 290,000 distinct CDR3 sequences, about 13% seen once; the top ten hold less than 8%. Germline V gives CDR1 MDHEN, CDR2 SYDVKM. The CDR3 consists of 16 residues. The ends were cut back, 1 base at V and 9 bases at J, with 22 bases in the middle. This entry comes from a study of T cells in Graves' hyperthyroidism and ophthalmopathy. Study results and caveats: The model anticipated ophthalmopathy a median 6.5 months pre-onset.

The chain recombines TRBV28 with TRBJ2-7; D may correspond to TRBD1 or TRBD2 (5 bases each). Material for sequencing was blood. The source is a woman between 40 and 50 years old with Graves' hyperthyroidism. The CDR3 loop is CASSLSAGTLPGGQYF. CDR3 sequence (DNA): TGTGCCAGCAGTTTATCTGCAGGGACGCTACCAGGCGGGCAGTACTTC.